Below are 22 T cell receptor beta chains sequenced from a single sample in a study of blood T cell repertoires in COVID-19. Generated by immunoSEQ multiplex PCR, the TCRdb table keeps only in-frame clones and is missing some. This repertoire shows approximately 140,000 clones, 88% found once; its top ten account for about 2%. Sequencing was carried out using peripheral blood. Source of these receptors: a human donor in a cohort sampled during active COVID-19.

V is TRBV6-1 and J is TRBJ2-1, with TRBD2 matching 12 bases. Germline CDR1 and CDR2: MNHNS and SASEGT. Trimming took 6 bases from V and 7 from J; bases not matched to a gene: 13. The CDR3 has 17 amino acids. As DNA, the CDR3 is TGTGCCAGCAGAGAACGACCGACTAGCGGGAGTCGGAATGAGCAGTTCTTC. Translating it yields CASRERPTSGSRNEQFF.

This chain joins TRBV13 and TRBJ2-1, with D perhaps matching TRBD2 (6 bases). This CDR3 is built from 16 residues. Trimming took off 5 bases at V and 3 bases at J, with 17 bases between the two ends. The V gene's germline CDR1 is PRHDT and CDR2 FYEKMQ (reference sequence). Here the CDR3 reads CASSHLGDSGYNEQFF. The CDR3 DNA follows: TGTGCCAGCAGCCACCTCGGGGATAGCGGCTACAATGAGCAGTTCTTC. The variable domain in full, with the rest retrieved from reference TRBV13 and TRBJ2-1, is AAGVIQSPRHLIKEKRETATLKCYPIPRHDTVYWYQQGPGQDPQFLISFYEKMQSDKGSIPDRFSAQQFSDYHSELNMSSLELGDSALYFCASSHLGDSGYNEQFFGPGTRLTVL.

The chain is built from TRBV20-1 and TRBJ2-7; no clear D. V lost 3 bases to trimming and J lost 2 bases, with 14 bases between them. There are 14 residues in the CDR3. Per the germline V gene, CDR1 is DFQATT and CDR2 is SNEGSKA (reference sequence). The CDR3 bases are TGCAGTGCTAGTGACCTTTATGGCCCCTACGAGCAGTACTTC. It encodes CSASDLYGPYEQYF.

The gene calls are TRBV6-6 and TRBJ2-1, with TRBD2 matching over 8 bases. V trimming: 6 bases; J trimming: 9 bases; junction bases outside the gene matches: 4. CDR1 and CDR2 from the germline V gene are MNHNY and SVGAGI (reference sequence). CDR3 size: 12 residues. The CDR3 protein is CASSWTSSEQFF. In DNA form, the CDR3 reads TGTGCCAGCAGCTGGACTAGCTCTGAGCAGTTCTTC.

The chain couples TRBV6-1 to TRBJ2-2; D may be TRBD2 (6 bases). This CDR3 comprises 15 residues. V lost 1 base to trimming and J lost 3 bases, with 9 bases between them. From germline, CDR1 is MNHNS and CDR2 SASEGT. CDR3 in amino acids: CASSEGGVHTGELFF. DNA of the CDR3: TGTGCCAGCAGTGAAGGGGGGGTCCACACCGGGGAGCTGTTTTTT.

About this clone: The same CDR3 arises from other DNA sequences in this sample as well. This chain joins TRBV5-1 and TRBJ2-3, with a weak D call TRBD1 (6 bases). The length of the CDR3 is 14 residues. Trimming removed 1 base from V and 4 bases from J, with 10 bases in between. Germline V gives CDR1 SGHRS, CDR2 YFSETQ. The CDR3 DNA reads as TGCGCCAGCAGCTTGTTACAGGGAGCAGATACGCAGTATTTT. It encodes CASSLLQGADTQYF. The entire variable domain, with the rest obtained from reference TRBV5-1 and TRBJ2-3, is as follows: KAGVTQTPRYLIKTRGQQVTLSCSPISGHRSVSWYQQTPGQGLQFLFEYFSETQRNKGNFPGRFSGRQFSNSRSEMNVSTLELGDSALYLCASSLLQGADTQYFGPGTRLTVL.

The V call is TRBV29-1, the J call TRBJ2-5, with D maybe TRBD2 (6 bases). Germline CDR1 SQVTM, CDR2 ANQGSEA. The length of the CDR3 is 14 residues. Between the trimmed V and J ends, which lost 6 bases and 0 bases, there was a span of 14 bases. CDR3 sequence (DNA): TGCAGCGTCGAAAGAGTAGCGGACCAAGAGACCCAGTACTTC. This gives the protein CSVERVADQETQYF.

CDR3: CASSLSSGFQETQYF. As DNA, the CDR3 is TGCGCCAGCAGCTTGTCTAGTGGCTTTCAAGAGACCCAGTACTTC. The chain couples TRBV5-1 to TRBJ2-5; D call uncertain. Trimming shortened V by 1 base and J by 2 bases, and 12 bases separated the two germline ends. There are 15 residues in the CDR3. Germline values: CDR1 SGHRS, CDR2 YFSETQ.

This chain joins TRBV6-5 and TRBJ2-7; D perhaps matches TRBD2 (6 bases). Trimming cost V 6 bases and J 4 bases, with 19 bases left between them. The CDR3 extends over 15 amino acids. Germline V CDR1 and CDR2: MNHEY, SVGAGI. CDR3 sequence (DNA): TGTGCCAGCAGCCCCCGGGGAGGCAAGGGATACGAGCAGTACTTC. Translating gives CASSPRGGKGYEQYF.

The rearrangement uses TRBV4-3 and TRBJ1-1; 9 nucleotides agree with TRBD1. Germline CDR1 LGHNA, CDR2 YSLEER. J gave up 2 bases and V 0 bases, and 7 bases lay outside the gene matches. This CDR3 region has 17 residues. CDR3 amino acids: CASSQDRVTGGNTEAFF. In nucleotides, the CDR3 is TGCGCCAGCAGCCAAGATCGGGTAACAGGGGGCAACACTGAAGCTTTCTTT.

The genes are TRBV29-1 and TRBJ1-2, with D perhaps matching TRBD1 (6 bases). Germline V gene lookup returns CDR1 SQVTM and CDR2 ANQGSEA. There are 12 residues in the CDR3. The V and J ends lost 7 bases and 8 bases respectively, with 17 bases between them. The CDR3 reads CSAGGGAEGYTF. CDR3 nucleotides: TGCAGCGCTGGTGGGGGGGCAGAAGGCTACACCTTC.

This chain uses TRBV5-4 with TRBJ2-3; 8 positions agree with TRBD2. Trimming cost V 4 bases and J 4 bases; bases outside gene matches: 8. The V gene's germline CDR1 is SGHNT and CDR2 YYREEE (reference sequence). There are 15 residues in the CDR3. In nucleotides, the CDR3 is TGTGCCAGCAGCCCGGGGGGGGCCGCGGCAGATACGCAGTATTTT. Amino acids: CASSPGGAAADTQYF.

The chain carries TRBV4-2 and TRBJ2-3; D not resolved. Trimming stripped 0 bases from V and 2 bases from J, with 9 bases between. There are 15 residues in the CDR3. Per germline, CDR1 LGHNA and CDR2 YNFKEQ. The CDR3 protein is CASSQELQATDTQYF. The CDR3 DNA is TGTGCCAGCAGCCAAGAGCTCCAGGCCACAGATACGCAGTATTTT.

V usage is TRBV28 and J usage is TRBJ2-2; tentatively, D is TRBD1 (6 bases). The CDR3 runs 15 residues. Trimming stripped 7 bases from V and 6 bases from J, with 18 bases between. CDR1 and CDR2 from the germline V gene are MDHEN and SYDVKM. CDR3: CASKKRGLRPGELFF. The CDR3 DNA reads as TGTGCCAGCAAAAAAAGGGGGTTGAGGCCCGGGGAGCTGTTTTTT.

A few counts support this clone. This chain connects TRBV7-9 to TRBJ1-3; D is unclear. CDR3 length: 15 residues. Germline-derived CDR1 and CDR2 are SEHNR and FQNEAQ (reference sequence). V dropped 3 bases and J dropped 0 bases, with 9 bases sitting between them. The CDR3 nucleotides read TGTGCCAGCAGCTTCCCTCCTCCCTCTGGAAACACCATATATTTT. Its translation is CASSFPPPSGNTIYF.

V gene TRBV7-8 combines with J gene TRBJ1-3; D unresolved. Germline values: CDR1 SGHVS, CDR2 FQNEAQ. Trimming removed 5 bases from V and 0 bases from J, with 11 bases in between. The CDR3 contains 15 residues. The CDR3 bases are TGTGCCAGCAGCCCGGGGTCTTACTCTGGAAACACCATATATTTT. This codes for CASSPGSYSGNTIYF.

V and J are TRBV28 and TRBJ1-5, with D possibly TRBD1 on 6 matching bases. From germline, CDR1 is MDHEN and CDR2 SYDVKM. This CDR3 is built from 14 residues. The ends were cut back, 3 bases at V and 9 bases at J, with 15 bases in the middle. The CDR3 sequence is CASSLPPGARPQHF. DNA of the CDR3: TGTGCCAGCAGTTTGCCCCCAGGGGCACGGCCCCAGCATTTT.

The J gene is TRBJ1-3, the V gene TRBV7-2; 7 bases fit TRBD1. With 1 base clipped from V and 0 bases from J, the junction kept 6 bases outside the gene matches. The CDR3 has 17 residues. From germline, CDR1 is SGHTA and CDR2 FQGNSA. The CDR3 loop reads CASSLVGRGSSGNTIYF. The CDR3, as DNA: TGTGCCAGCAGCTTAGTTGGCAGGGGGTCCTCTGGAAACACCATATATTTT.

The V gene is TRBV19, the J gene TRBJ2-3; 8 bases map to TRBD2. The J segment lost 5 bases and the V segment lost 2 bases, leaving 6 bases of the junction unmatched. The CDR3 totals 15 residues. The germline gives CDR1 LNHDA, CDR2 SQIVND (reference sequence). In DNA form, the CDR3 reads TGTGCCAGTAGTATAAGGCGGGGGGCAGGAGATACGCAGTATTTT. Translating it yields CASSIRRGAGDTQYF.

The genes are TRBV6-5 and TRBJ1-1; 9 bases are shared with TRBD1. V was clipped by 7 bases and J by 6 bases; unmatched bases: 12. The germline V gene encodes CDR1 MNHEY and CDR2 SVGAGI. The CDR3 has 15 amino acids. The CDR3 coding sequence is TGTGCCAGCAAAGGGGGAACAGGGGGCGCTTCTGAAGCTTTCTTT. It codes for CASKGGTGGASEAFF.

The chain recombines TRBV19 with TRBJ1-4; a possible D gene is TRBD1 (6 bases). Per germline, CDR1 LNHDA and CDR2 SQIVND (reference sequence). The CDR3 runs 15 residues. V was clipped by 6 bases and J by 8 bases, with 19 bases between them. DNA of the CDR3: TGTGCCAGTAGCAATAACCCGGGACAAGACGAAAAACTGTTTTTT. Amino acids: CASSNNPGQDEKLFF.

This chain joins TRBV15 and TRBJ2-3; 7 nucleotides line up with TRBD1. Germline loops: CDR1 LNHNV, CDR2 YYDKDF (reference sequence). The CDR3 extends over 12 amino acids. V gave up 7 bases and J gave up 9 bases; unmatched junction bases: 7. The CDR3 DNA sequence: TGTGCCACCAAGGGGGCTGGGGAGACGCAGTATTTT. It yields the protein CATKGAGETQYF.